This T cell receptor beta chain was captured in a study of blood T cell repertoires in COVID-19. Across the study: Samples came from the United States, Italy and Spain, spanning acute and convalescent COVID-19. PBMCs, B-cell-depleted T cells, or T cells provided the cDNA or gDNA that made up the material.

Methods used by the authors: The authors estimated nucleated cell counts from reference gene primer amplification. Repertoires were generated with immunoSEQ multiplex PCR, while TCRdb's copy carries only in-frame clones and drops some. V, J and clone size are those of that table, while D and trimming were read from the DNA. The sample yields some 66,000 clones, 60% to 85% seen once. V shed 5 bases and J shed 8 bases, with 15 bases lying between them. The CDR3 has 13 amino acids. CDR1 and CDR2 (germline): MNHNY, SVGAGI (reference sequence). Material for sequencing was peripheral blood. The chain uses TRBV6-6 and TRBJ1-2, with TRBD1 as a possible D gene (6 bases). The clonotype comes from a woman older than 75 with acute or convalescent COVID-19. CDR3 bases: TGTGCCAGCAGTCAACAGGGCTCTTACGGCTACACCTTC. Translated: CASSQQGSYGYTF.